These 31 T cell receptor delta chains came from one sample sequenced in a study of Vδ1+ human thymocytes. Study-wide points: In the thymus, TRG and TRD repertoires looked highly polyclonal with Gaussian CDR3 lengths.

Sequences come from RNA converted to cDNA by reverse transcription. Pooled V-gene forward primers with one constant-region reverse primer generated the CDR3 amplicons by multiplex PCR. TCRdb re-identified clones in the multiplex PCR reads via CATT. The sample has 20,000 to 25,000 delta-chain clones, roughly 8% seen once; the top ten hold approximately 1%. No cognate antigen is known for these TCRs. Sequencing was done on a sample of Vdelta1+ gamma-delta thymocytes from the thymus. Subset given: FACS-sorted CD3+ TCRalphabeta- TCRVdelta1+ TCRVdelta2- thymocytes. All receptors derive from a child less than two years old who had congenital heart surgery.

This clone has a handful of counts. The chain is built from TRDV1 and TRDJ1; D not resolved. This CDR3 is built from 16 residues. The germline gives CDR1 TSWWSYY, CDR2 QGS. The V and J ends lost 4 bases and 2 bases respectively, with 17 bases between them. CDR3 sequence reads: CALGVLPASWTDKLIF. The DNA of the CDR3 is TGTGCTCTTGGGGTCCTGCCGGCGTCTTGGACCGATAAACTCATCTTT.

This clone was observed a handful of times. The V call is TRDV1, the J call TRDJ1; TRDD3 aligns across 10 bases. V was clipped by 1 base and J by 0 bases; unmatched bases: 32. The CDR3 totals 26 residues. Germline loops: CDR1 TSWWSYY, CDR2 QGS. The CDR3 protein is CALGEPGAFLTSLLGDARPYTDKLIF. The CDR3 DNA follows: TGTGCTCTTGGGGAACCAGGGGCCTTCCTAACCTCCCTACTGGGGGATGCTCGACCGTACACCGATAAACTCATCTTT.

V gene TRDV1 combines with J gene TRDJ1; unclear D gene. Germline V gene lookup returns CDR1 TSWWSYY and CDR2 QGS. The V end was cut by 1 base, the J end by 0 bases, with 12 bases between. The CDR3 has 16 residues. The CDR3 spells CALGEHLWPHTDKLIF. The CDR3 nucleotides are TGTGCTCTTGGGGAACACCTGTGGCCCCACACCGATAAACTCATCTTT.

This chain links TRDV1 with TRDJ1; TRDD3 aligns across 12 bases. J was trimmed by 2 bases and V by 0 bases; bases with no gene match: 13. CDR3 size: 20 residues. The germline gives CDR1 TSWWSYY, CDR2 QGS. In nucleotides, the CDR3 is TGTGCTCTTGGGGAACTTCGTCTCCTCCCTGGGGGATACGAGACCGATAAACTCATCTTT. Its translation: CALGELRLLPGGYETDKLIF.

This clone was seen a handful of times. The rearrangement joins TRDV1 to TRDJ1; TRDD3 aligns across 8 bases. The CDR3 is made up of 19 amino acids. Trimming took 0 bases from V and 0 from J; bases not matched to a gene: 12. Germline lookup yields CDR1 TSWWSYY and CDR2 QGS. The CDR3 DNA reads as TGTGCTCTTGGGGAACTTCCCGGCTGGGGGACCGGGGACACCGATAAACTCATCTTT. This codes for CALGELPGWGTGDTDKLIF.

The table lists this clone with a few counts. The chain carries TRDV1 and TRDJ1; D not resolved. V was shortened by 1 base and J by 5 bases, with 17 bases between the two germline ends. The CDR3 is made up of 16 amino acids. The germline gives CDR1 TSWWSYY, CDR2 QGS. This chain's CDR3 is CALGEHCGSDGDKLIF. DNA for the CDR3: TGTGCTCTTGGGGAACATTGCGGCTCGGACGGAGATAAACTCATCTTT.

This clone was found a few times. J is TRDJ1 and V is TRDV1, with 13 bases matching TRDD3. Germline V CDR1 and CDR2: TSWWSYY, QGS. V was clipped by 1 base and J by 0 bases; unmatched bases: 20. The CDR3 spans 23 residues. CDR3 in amino acids: CALGEHSAFPNDWGIRDTDKLIF. DNA of the CDR3: TGTGCTCTTGGGGAACACAGCGCCTTCCCGAACGACTGGGGGATACGGGACACCGATAAACTCATCTTT.

This clone has just a few counts. J is TRDJ1 and V is TRDV1, with a tentative D call TRDD3 (6 bases). The V and J ends lost 3 bases and 0 bases respectively, with 29 bases between them. The CDR3 extends over 21 amino acids. Germline CDR1 reads TSWWSYY; CDR2 reads QGS. CDR3 nucleotides: TGTGCTCTTGGGGAGCCCCAGATCAAGGGGATTCCGCTCCCTTACACCGATAAACTCATCTTT. It translates to CALGEPQIKGIPLPYTDKLIF.

The rearrangement uses TRDV1 and TRDJ1; D gene ambiguous. Deletions cut 3 bases from V and 11 bases from J, with 25 bases between. The CDR3 extends over 16 amino acids. Germline V gene lookup returns CDR1 TSWWSYY and CDR2 QGS. CDR3 bases: TGTGCTCTTGGGGATCTTTCGGAACGGCCTAGGGCCCGGCTCATCTTT. It codes for CALGDLSERPRARLIF.

A note on this clone: It is unclear where the CDR3 begins or ends on the DNA, so no DNA is shown, and the CDR3 is as TCRdb lists it. Other DNA sequences of this sample code for an identical CDR3. The chain joins TRAV29/DV5 to TRDJ2; the table assigns TRDD3, which was not confirmed against the DNA. Germline loops: CDR1 NSMFDY, CDR2 ISSIKDK. The CDR3 region is 21 residues in length, termini included. The CDR3 sequence: CSVLLCSVFLRGTGVGAQLFF.

This clone was observed a few times. The chain links TRDV1 to TRDJ1; 8 bases are a match to TRDD3. Trimming cost V 0 bases and J 1 base; bases outside gene matches: 16. The germline gives CDR1 TSWWSYY, CDR2 QGS. The CDR3 is 20 residues long. Written as DNA, the CDR3 is TGTGCTCTTGGGGAACTATGTCCTACCGGTTACTGGGGGCCCACCGATAAACTCATCTTT. It codes for CALGELCPTGYWGPTDKLIF.

The chain combines TRDV1 with TRDJ2, with 8 bases identical to TRDD2. Germline CDR1 TSWWSYY, CDR2 QGS. This CDR3 contains 23 residues. Germline trimming cut 0 bases from V and 2 bases from J; bases unmatched to any gene: 23. CDR3 coding DNA: TGTGCTCTTGGGGAACTGGCGTCACGCCTTCCTAAACTTCCGTACTCCTTGACAGCACAACTCTTCTTT. Its translation is CALGELASRLPKLPYSLTAQLFF.

The chain carries TRDV1 and TRDJ1; a possible D gene is TRDD3 (6 bases). This CDR3 is built from 19 residues. V lost 5 bases to trimming and J lost 0 bases, with 25 bases between them. CDR1 and CDR2 from the germline V gene are TSWWSYY and QGS. In DNA form, the CDR3 reads TGTGCTCTTGGGCCGCCTAAGCCGGGGGGGACTTACTACACCGATAAACTCATCTTT. It yields the protein CALGPPKPGGTYYTDKLIF.

This chain connects TRDV2 to TRDJ3; 8 bases align to TRDD3. The CDR3 has 20 residues. The V gene end was trimmed by 3 bases and the J gene end by 0 bases; junction bases not matched to a gene: 12. Germline CDR1 reads GEAIGNYY; CDR2 reads EKD. CDR3 nucleotides: TGTGCCTGTGACTTAGTACTGGGGGTCCGATTCTCCTGGGACACCCGACAGATGTTTTTC. Residues: CACDLVLGVRFSWDTRQMFF.

This clone was counted only a few times. The chain joins TRDV1 to TRDJ1; TRDD3 matches 12 bases. CDR3 length: 20 amino acids. With V trimmed by 0 bases and J by 7 bases, 18 bases remained unmatched. CDR1 and CDR2 from the germline V gene are TSWWSYY and QGS. The DNA of the CDR3 is TGTGCTCTTGGGGAACTAGTTCCTGCAAAGGACTGGGGGATACAAGGTAAACTCATCTTT. Its translation: CALGELVPAKDWGIQGKLIF.

This chain connects TRDV1 to TRDJ1; no definite D call. This CDR3 region has 16 residues. V lost 2 bases and J 0 bases, leaving 13 bases between the germline ends. Germline assignment: CDR1 TSWWSYY and CDR2 QGS. As DNA, the CDR3 is TGTGCTCTTGGGGAATCCCAGACATGGTACACCGATAAACTCATCTTT. Amino acids: CALGESQTWYTDKLIF.

This clone has more than one count but fewer than ten. Germline is not matched at one junction end, which may reflect a read error. The chain links TRDV2 to TRDJ1; 13 bases line up with TRDD3. This CDR3 has 14 residues. Per germline, CDR1 GEAIGNYY and CDR2 EKD. CDR3 bases: TGTGCCCGTGACAATTTACTGGGGGATACGCTCCTCATCTTT. Its translation: CARDNLLGDTLLIF.

This clone was detected only a few times. The rearrangement links TRDV1 to TRDJ1, with 8 bases matching TRDD3. Germline loops: CDR1 TSWWSYY, CDR2 QGS. V lost 1 base and J lost 2; bases outside the gene matches: 6. This CDR3 spans 16 amino acids. CDR3 amino acids: CALGEQVGILTDKLIF. The CDR3 nucleotides read TGTGCTCTTGGGGAACAAGTGGGGATACTTACCGATAAACTCATCTTT.

V usage is TRDV1 and J usage is TRDJ1; D gene unclear. CDR1 TSWWSYY and CDR2 QGS come from the germline V gene. The V gene lost 2 bases and the J gene lost 0 bases, with 10 bases spanning the gap. The CDR3 runs to 15 residues. The CDR3 region is CALGEMGQYTDKLIF. The CDR3 DNA follows: TGTGCTCTTGGGGAAATGGGTCAGTACACCGATAAACTCATCTTT.

The sample holds a few counts of this clone. The rearrangement joins TRDV1 to TRDJ1; 8 bases map to TRDD3. The germline V gene encodes CDR1 TSWWSYY and CDR2 QGS. With V trimmed by 3 bases and J by 0 bases, 15 bases remained unmatched. CDR3 length: 19 residues. The CDR3 is CALGDPAITGGHYTDKLIF. DNA for the CDR3: TGTGCTCTTGGGGACCCCGCGATAACTGGGGGCCATTACACCGATAAACTCATCTTT.

The J gene has no call, while the V gene is TRDV1; TRDD3 was called by the table and not checked on the DNA. Germline V gene sequence: CDR1 TSWWSYY, CDR2 QGS. This CDR3 is 21 amino acids long. This CDR3 reads CALGFDHVLGESWWYTDKLIF. The CDR3 DNA sequence: TGTGCTCTTGGATTTGACCACGTCCTGGGGGAATCGTGGTGGTACACCGATAAACTCATATTT.

The table lists this clone with a few counts. The V gene is TRDV1, the J gene TRDJ1, with 11 bases that match TRDD3. Germline V CDR1 and CDR2: TSWWSYY, QGS. CDR3 size: 22 residues. With 2 bases clipped from V and 3 bases from J, the junction kept 23 bases outside the gene matches. CDR3: CALGEMVYPPYWGIRVADKLIF. For the CDR3, the DNA is TGTGCTCTTGGGGAAATGGTGTACCCCCCGTACTGGGGGATAAGGGTGGCCGATAAACTCATCTTT.

This clone was recorded once. The chain is built from TRDV1 and TRDJ1, with 13 nucleotides matching TRDD3. The J gene was not available in TCRdb and was assigned here by matching the DNA to germline segments. The CDR3 totals 18 residues. Looked up from germline, CDR1 is TSWWSYY and CDR2 is QGS. V trimming: 2 bases; J trimming: 0 bases; junction bases outside the gene matches: 6. The CDR3 protein is CALGETGGYVGYTDKLIF. The DNA of the CDR3 is TGTGCTCTTGGGGAAACTGGGGGATACGTAGGGTACACCGATAAACTCATCTTT.

This rearrangement joins TRDV1 to TRDJ1; 13 bases are shared with TRDD3. The CDR3 is 26 residues long. The germline V gene encodes CDR1 TSWWSYY and CDR2 QGS. V lost 1 base and J lost 3; bases outside the gene matches: 32. The DNA for the CDR3 is TGTGCTCTTGGGGAACCCTTAGGGGGGCTACCTTCCCTTACTGGGGGATACGGGCTTTTTGCCGATAAACTCATCTTT. Residues: CALGEPLGGLPSLTGGYGLFADKLIF.

This clone has just a few counts. Given a much more abundant clone one base away, this may be a read error. This specimen includes other DNA sequences encoding the same CDR3. V gene TRAV29/DV5 combines with J gene TRDJ1; no clear D. Looked up from germline, CDR1 is NSMFDY and CDR2 is ISSIKDK. The CDR3 loop spans 15 amino acids. The CDR3 protein is CAARYPQLYTDKLIF. In DNA, the CDR3 is TGCGCAGCGCGTTACCCTCAATTGTACACCGATAAACTCATCTTT.

This clone was observed a few times. The chain links TRDV1 to TRDJ1; 7 positions match TRDD3. The ends lost 3 bases at V and 8 bases at J; junction bases unmatched: 12. The germline CDR1 and CDR2 sequences are TSWWSYY and QGS. The CDR3 sequence is 15 residues long. In nucleotides, the CDR3 is TGTGCTCTTGGGGAGAGATTTCCCGGGGGGATCAAACTCATCTTT. Translation: CALGERFPGGIKLIF.

Details on this clone: Germline and junction disagree at one end, which may indicate a read error. The chain joins TRDV2 to TRDJ1; TRDD3 agrees at 9 bases. The J gene was missing in TCRdb and was found by matching the end of the DNA to germline. This CDR3 spans 19 amino acids. CDR1 is GEAIGNYY, CDR2 EKD, per germline. In DNA form, the CDR3 reads TGTGCCCGTGACGGCGGGGGATACCCCGTCTACTGCGCCGGCGATAAACTCATCTTT. Translation: CARDGGGYPVYCAGDKLIF.

This clone has a handful of counts. This chain connects TRAV29/DV5 to TRDJ1; 12 bases match TRDD3. Germline V gene lookup returns CDR1 NSMFDY and CDR2 ISSIKDK. Trimming removed 0 bases from V and 2 bases from J; junction bases left unmatched: 14. The CDR3 consists of 19 residues. The CDR3 nucleotides read TGTGCAGCAAGCGCGATTGACATTTCCTGGGGGATACGAACCGATAAACTCATCTTT. It yields the protein CAASAIDISWGIRTDKLIF.

Notes on this clone: One junction end does not reproduce the germline sequence, and a read error may be involved. The chain recombines TRDV1 with TRDJ1; 10 positions match TRDD3. The J gene was missing in TCRdb and was found by matching the end of the DNA to germline. This CDR3 comprises 18 residues. The germline CDR1 and CDR2 sequences are TSWWSYY and QGS. CDR3 in amino acids: CALGERVSTGGYTDKLIF. The CDR3 nucleotides read TGCGCTCTTGGGGAACGGGTGTCTACTGGGGGATACACCGATAAACTCATCTTT.

The gene calls are TRDV1 and TRDJ1, with 7 positions matching TRDD3. This CDR3 is 20 amino acids long. CDR1 is TSWWSYY and CDR2 is QGS in the germline V gene. V lost 1 base and J lost 0; bases outside the gene matches: 17. CDR3 nucleotides: TGTGCTCTTGGGGAACGGGTCCTAAAGGTTACTGGGGCTTACACCGATAAACTCATCTTT. Protein: CALGERVLKVTGAYTDKLIF.

V gene TRDV1 combines with J gene TRDJ1; 13 bases line up with TRDD3. CDR1 TSWWSYY and CDR2 QGS come from the germline V gene. The CDR3 has 20 amino acids. Trimming removed 3 bases from V and 3 bases from J; junction bases left unmatched: 16. The CDR3 DNA reads as TGTGCTCTTGGGGACCTGCTTCCTACTGGGGGATACGCGGGAGCCGATAAACTCATCTTT. Translation: CALGDLLPTGGYAGADKLIF.